The clone carrying this T cell receptor (beta chain) occurred once. What it recognizes is unknown. As to time point: week 35, safety follow-up. All doses held 300 ug of mutant IDH1 20-mer peptide, with topical imiquimod. These data belong to a study of a mutant IDH1 vaccine in newly diagnosed glioma. The table came from immunoSEQ multiplex PCR; TCRdb's copy has only in-frame clones and leaves some out. The sample lists about 72,000 clones; almost 85% were seen once. The sample in question was PBMCs, obtained from a glioma patient whose treatment included an IDH1 peptide vaccine. The TCR comes from a man aged 18 to 29 with glioma.

CDR3 DNA: TGTGCCAGCAGCCCCCGGCTCAACAATGAGCAGTTCTTC. This encodes CASSPRLNNEQFF. The chain carries TRBV9 and TRBJ2-1; D ambiguous. V lost 4 bases to trimming and J lost 5 bases, with 10 bases between them. Germline V gives CDR1 SGDLS, CDR2 YYNGEE. This CDR3 comprises 13 residues.